One and the same sample provided the 17 T cell receptor beta chains below, sequenced in a study of CD8 T cells in ankylosing spondylitis. A single record per CDR3 protein comes from TCRdb applying MiXCR to the 5' RACE reads. The data show around 150,000 distinct CDR3 sequences, under 55% seen once. The sequencing input was synovial fluid, either unsorted or a sorted T cell fraction (not recorded which). Receptors originate from a male donor with ankylosing spondylitis.

Written as DNA, the CDR3 is TGTGCCAGCAGCTCACGTAGCGGGAGGTGGACAGATACGCAGTATTTT. Translated, it gives CASSSRSGRWTDTQYF. This chain joins TRBV7-9 and TRBJ2-3; TRBD2 matches at 10 bases. The CDR3 covers 16 residues. Looked up from germline, CDR1 is SEHNR and CDR2 is FQNEAQ (reference sequence). V trimming: 4 bases; J trimming: 3 bases; junction bases outside the gene matches: 7.

This clonotype was detected once. The rearrangement links TRBV10-3 to TRBJ1-1, with D perhaps TRBD1 (5 bases). There are 13 residues in the CDR3. Germline CDR1 is ENHRY and CDR2 is SYGVKD. V was shortened by 6 bases and J by 7 bases, with 15 bases between the two germline ends. In DNA, the CDR3 is TGTGCCATCAGGGGGACTGGGAGGGGTGAAGCTTTCTTT. It translates to CAIRGTGRGEAFF.

V is TRBV25-1 and J is TRBJ2-1; the D is unclear. Germline V gene data show CDR1 as MGHDK and CDR2 as SYGVNS. The CDR3 length is 16 residues. The V and J ends lost 3 bases and 4 bases respectively, with 16 bases between them. CDR3 bases: TGTGCCAGCAGTGACCGACTCGCCTGTTGTTACAATGAGCAGTTCTTC. Translated: CASSDRLACCYNEQFF.

This clonotype was observed many times. The chain uses TRBV10-2 and TRBJ2-7; a weak D match, TRBD2 (5 bases). Germline loops: CDR1 WSHSY, CDR2 SAAADI. CDR3 length equals 14 residues. Deletions cut 7 bases from V and 3 bases from J, with 16 bases between. The CDR3 DNA is TGCGCCAGCACCGAGGGCGGAGGCATCTACGAGCAGTACTTC. It yields the protein CASTEGGGIYEQYF.

V gene TRBV10-3 combines with J gene TRBJ2-1; D is perhaps TRBD1 (5 bases). Between the trimmed V and J ends, which lost 3 bases and 4 bases, there was a span of 10 bases. CDR1 and CDR2 (germline): ENHRY, SYGVKD. CDR3 length equals 14 residues. The CDR3 is CAISEGVRYNEQFF. CDR3 in DNA: TGTGCCATCAGTGAAGGGGTCCGATACAATGAGCAGTTCTTC.

This chain joins TRBV7-8 and TRBJ2-5, with TRBD2 as a possible D gene (6 bases). Germline assignment: CDR1 SGHVS and CDR2 FQNEAQ. Trimming took off 6 bases at V and 5 bases at J, with 10 bases between the two ends. This CDR3 has 12 amino acids. The CDR3 region has the DNA TGTGCCAGCAGTGTTCGGGGGGAGACCCAGTACTTC. Amino acid sequence: CASSVRGETQYF.

This chain joins TRBV6-5 and TRBJ1-5, with D perhaps TRBD1 (6 bases). The germline V gene has CDR1 MNHEY and CDR2 SVGAGI. CDR3 length: 14 residues. The V end was cut by 2 bases, the J end by 5 bases, with 10 bases between. CDR3 bases: TGTGCCAGCAGTTACGCTGGGGGCGATCAGCCCCAGCATTTT. Translated: CASSYAGGDQPQHF.

This chain connects TRBV4-2 to TRBJ1-2; TRBD1 agrees at 10 bases. This CDR3 region has 19 residues. Germline CDR1 is LGHNA and CDR2 is YNFKEQ. The junction had 14 bases not matched to a gene; V was cut back by 0 bases and J by 4 bases. The CDR3 spells CASSQEVLWDRGFRYGYTF. Written as DNA, the CDR3 is TGTGCCAGCAGCCAAGAGGTACTTTGGGACAGGGGTTTTCGCTATGGCTACACCTTC.

This clonotype was seen more than once but under ten times. Germline and junction disagree at one end, which may indicate a read error. This chain connects TRBV4-2 to TRBJ1-4; the D is unclear. Germline V gives CDR1 LGHNA, CDR2 YNFKEQ. The CDR3 length is 13 residues. CDR3 amino acids: CASSQVLQGPPRF. The CDR3 nucleotides read TGTGCCAGCAGCCAAGTCCTCCAAGGACCGCCGCGTTTT.

The CDR3 spells CASSLDGRGNTGELFF. CDR3 nucleotides: TGCGCCAGCAGCTTGGACGGAAGGGGGAACACCGGGGAGCTGTTTTTT. The rearrangement uses TRBV5-1 and TRBJ2-2, with a possible D match to TRBD1 (5 bases). Germline V gene data show CDR1 as SGHRS and CDR2 as YFSETQ. This CDR3 has 16 amino acids. Trimming removed 0 bases from V and 1 base from J, with 10 bases in between.

This rearrangement joins TRBV5-1 to TRBJ2-3, with TRBD1 identical over 10 bases. Losses at the gene ends were 3 bases for V and 7 bases for J; bases not matched to a gene: 20. The CDR3 sequence is 19 residues long. Germline values: CDR1 SGHRS, CDR2 YFSETQ. The CDR3 sequence: CASSSIPPQTGGAWNTQYF. As DNA, the CDR3 is TGCGCCAGCAGCTCGATACCACCACAGACAGGGGGCGCATGGAATACGCAGTATTTT.

The rearrangement uses TRBV6-1 and TRBJ1-3; D possibly corresponds to TRBD1 (5 bases). The V and J ends lost 8 bases and 0 bases respectively, with 14 bases between them. Looked up from germline, CDR1 is MNHNS and CDR2 is SASEGT. The CDR3 has 15 amino acids. The CDR3 loop is CASLGTADSGNTIYF. CDR3 nucleotide sequence: TGTGCCAGCTTAGGGACGGCGGACTCTGGAAACACCATATATTTT.

CDR3 nucleotides: TGTGCCAGCAGCTTTCCGGGACTGGGCTACGAGCAGTACTTC. The encoded protein is CASSFPGLGYEQYF. This chain links TRBV5-5 with TRBJ2-7; D possibly corresponds to TRBD2 (6 bases). Germline CDR1 is SGHKS and CDR2 is YYEKEE (reference sequence). The CDR3 runs 14 residues. V dropped 2 bases and J dropped 3 bases, with 12 bases sitting between them.

This clonotype has a handful of counts. The chain joins TRBV27 to TRBJ1-2; 7 nucleotides match TRBD1. The CDR3 is made up of 16 amino acids. The V and J ends lost 1 base and 3 bases, in that order; junction bases with no gene match: 8. Germline CDR1 reads MNHEY; CDR2 reads SMNVEV (reference sequence). CDR3 sequence: CASSLLYRGKDYGYTF. The DNA of the CDR3 is TGTGCCAGCAGTTTATTATACAGGGGAAAGGACTATGGCTACACCTTC.

This chain uses TRBV4-1 with TRBJ2-4; D may match TRBD1 or TRBD2 (5 bases each). Trimming took 5 bases from V and 0 from J, leaving 14 bases between them. The CDR3 runs 16 residues. Germline V lookup: CDR1 MGHRA, CDR2 YSYEKL. The CDR3, as DNA: TGCGCCAGCAGCTCCCCGGGACCCGGAGCCAAAAACATTCAGTACTTC. Amino acid sequence: CASSSPGPGAKNIQYF.

The chain combines TRBV7-9 with TRBJ1-2; D uncertain. This CDR3 has 14 residues. Germline V gene sequence: CDR1 SEHNR, CDR2 FQNEAQ (reference sequence). Trimming took 7 bases from V and 6 from J, leaving 18 bases between them. CDR3 residues: CASTSSLARHGYTF. CDR3 DNA: TGTGCCAGCACCAGCTCGTTGGCAAGGCATGGCTACACCTTC.

The table lists this clonotype with a few counts. The J gene is TRBJ2-2, the V gene TRBV4-1, with D perhaps matching TRBD1 (5 bases). With 3 bases removed from V and 5 bases from J, the gap between germline ends came to 10 bases. The V gene's germline CDR1 is MGHRA and CDR2 YSYEKL. CDR3 length equals 14 residues. In nucleotides, the CDR3 is TGCGCCAGCAGCCAGGGGCCGGAGACCGGGGAGCTGTTTTTT. This codes for CASSQGPETGELFF.